This is a list of T cell receptor beta chains from one sample in a study of post-analysis software for immune sequencing data. Each CDR3 protein is one row after TCRdb ran MiXCR on the PCR reads. The table shows about 770,000 distinct CDR3 sequences, with around 42% occurring only once. The sequenced sample consisted of blood. Source of these receptors: a girl aged 5-17 years with multiple sclerosis. The CDR3 runs from the conserved cysteine through the conserved F or W. The D gene is left open where the match is weak. Clone size is shown for a subset of rows, as once, few, many or a class of expanded clone.

j_call d_call v_call clone_size cdr3_aa cdr3_nt
TRBJ1-2 TRBD1 TRBV11-2 NA CASSLGGDRDGYTF TGTGCCAGCAGCTTAGGGGGGGACAGGGACGGCTACACCTTC
TRBJ2-5 TRBD2 TRBV10-3 NA CAISESRAGRKETQYF TGTGCCATCAGTGAGTCTCGAGCGGGGCGGAAAGAGACCCAGTACTTC
TRBJ2-7 TRBD2 TRBV5-1 NA CASSFREASYEQYF TGCGCCAGCAGCTTTCGGGAGGCTTCCTACGAGCAGTACTTC
TRBJ2-3 TRBD2 TRBV28 few CASNGLAATLKGTDTQYF TGTGCCAGCAACGGACTAGCGGCAACCTTAAAGGGTACAGATACGCAGTATTTT
TRBJ2-3 NA TRBV20-1 once CSARDRPGADTQYF TGCAGTGCTAGAGATCGCCCCGGCGCAGATACGCAGTATTTT
TRBJ2-7 TRBD2 TRBV10-3 NA CAISDSTSGIYEQYF TGTGCCATCAGCGACTCCACTAGCGGAATTTACGAGCAGTACTTC
TRBJ1-2 NA TRBV5-1 NA CASGTRIDGYTF TGCGCCAGCGGCACACGGATTGATGGCTACACCTTC
TRBJ2-7 TRBD1 TRBV29-1 few CSVDDGQGTYEQYF TGCAGCGTTGATGATGGACAGGGTACCTACGAGCAGTACTTC
TRBJ2-4 TRBD2 TRBV6-2/TRBV6-3 once CASSYWASGVTKNIQYF TGTGCCAGCAGTTACTGGGCTAGCGGGGTAACCAAAAACATTCAGTACTTC
TRBJ2-7 TRBD1 TRBV5-1 once CASSSNRDRGRYEQYF TGCGCCAGCAGCTCTAACCGGGACAGGGGGAGATACGAGCAGTACTTC
TRBJ2-1 TRBD2 TRBV28 few CASRGVAGGLGNEQFF TGTGCCAGCAGAGGGGTAGCGGGAGGCCTGGGTAATGAGCAGTTCTTC
TRBJ2-1 TRBD2 TRBV6-5 NA CASSWGLAGESYNEQFF TGTGCCAGCAGTTGGGGACTAGCGGGAGAATCCTACAATGAGCAGTTCTTC
TRBJ1-4 NA TRBV7-2 NA CASSLNGWRDEKLFF TGTGCCAGCAGCTTAAATGGGTGGAGAGATGAAAAACTGTTTTTT
TRBJ1-2 TRBD1 TRBV7-8 NA CASSALGQGFGGYTF TGTGCCAGCAGCGCCCTGGGACAGGGATTTGGAGGCTACACCTTC
TRBJ2-3 TRBD2 TRBV14 NA CASSSTGPGLPSTDTQYF TGTGCCAGCAGTTCTACGGGACCGGGACTACCTAGCACAGATACGCAGTATTTT
TRBJ2-1 NA TRBV29-1 NA CSVEGDRSYNEQFF TGCAGCGTTGAAGGTGACAGATCCTACAATGAGCAGTTCTTC
TRBJ2-3 NA TRBV29-1 NA CSVGLFLGTDTQYF TGCAGCGTTGGTCTCTTTCTGGGAACAGATACGCAGTATTTT
TRBJ1-1 NA TRBV6-1 NA CASSQGPPGMNTEAFF TGTGCCAGCAGTCAAGGACCCCCCGGAATGAACACTGAAGCTTTCTTT
TRBJ2-7 TRBD2 TRBV28 few CASRRRGTSPYEQYF TGTGCCAGCCGAAGGCGGGGGACCTCCCCCTACGAGCAGTACTTC
TRBJ2-7 TRBD2 TRBV15 few CATSRGLAGADFYEQYF TGTGCCACCAGCAGAGGACTAGCGGGAGCCGATTTCTACGAGCAGTACTTC
TRBJ1-5 NA TRBV5-6 NA CASSLARLNSNQPQHF TGTGCCAGCAGCTTGGCCCGCCTTAATAGCAATCAGCCCCAGCATTTT
TRBJ2-7 NA TRBV20-1 NA CSARAGPREQYF TGCAGTGCTAGAGCGGGGCCCAGGGAGCAGTACTTC
TRBJ2-3 TRBD2 TRBV28 NA CASSFEGLDLVTDTQYF TGTGCCAGCAGTTTCGAAGGACTAGATCTGGTAACAGATACGCAGTATTTT
TRBJ2-1 TRBD2 TRBV29-1 few CSVEIRLAGGRGNEQFF TGCAGCGTTGAAATCCGGCTAGCGGGAGGGAGGGGCAATGAGCAGTTCTTC
TRBJ2-7 NA TRBV10-3 NA CAISDRDLPYEQYF TGTGCCATCAGTGACCGGGACCTTCCCTACGAGCAGTACTTC
TRBJ2-7 TRBD1 TRBV13 few CASSARGQGSYEQYF TGTGCCAGCAGCGCTAGAGGACAGGGTAGCTACGAGCAGTACTTC
TRBJ2-3 NA TRBV20-1 NA CSARGSGADTQYF TGCAGTGCTAGGGGTAGCGGTGCTGATACGCAGTATTTT
TRBJ1-2 TRBD1 TRBV7-2 NA CASSPWTGANYGYTF TGTGCCAGCAGCCCTTGGACAGGCGCCAACTATGGCTACACCTTC
TRBJ1-2 NA TRBV6-6 once CASSYLGGNRNGYTF TGTGCCAGCAGTTATTTAGGGGGGAACCGAAATGGCTACACCTTC
TRBJ1-4 NA TRBV7-9 NA CASSSYTRGRISTHEKLFF TGTGCCAGCAGCTCTTATACCCGGGGACGGATAAGCACCCATGAAAAACTGTTTTTT
TRBJ2-1 TRBD2 TRBV4-3 few CASSQEAGPVEQFF TGCGCCAGCAGCCAAGAAGCGGGGCCGGTTGAGCAGTTCTTC
TRBJ2-4 NA TRBV9 NA CASSVESGLAKNIQYF TGTGCCAGCAGCGTAGAGAGCGGATTAGCCAAAAACATTCAGTACTTC
TRBJ1-2 TRBD1 TRBV6-4 few CASRGQGGYGYTF TGTGCCAGCAGGGGACAGGGCGGCTATGGCTACACCTTC
TRBJ2-5 NA TRBV7-9 few CASSPIETQYF TGTGCCAGCAGCCCCATAGAGACCCAGTACTTC
TRBJ2-1 TRBD1 TRBV27 NA CASSLRWTGGNEQFF TGTGCCAGCAGTTTACGGTGGACAGGGGGTAATGAGCAGTTCTTC
TRBJ2-4 TRBD1 TRBV7-2 NA CASGQGDRQNIQYF TGTGCCAGCGGCCAGGGGGACAGACAAAACATTCAGTACTTC
TRBJ2-1 TRBD2 TRBV5-1 NA CASSLGAQAGGDNEQFF TGCGCCAGCAGCTTGGGGGCCCAAGCGGGAGGGGACAATGAGCAGTTCTTC
TRBJ2-7 NA TRBV15 NA CATSRGTDTYEQYF TGTGCCACCAGCAGAGGGACGGACACCTACGAGCAGTACTTC
TRBJ2-1 NA TRBV12-3/TRBV12-4 few CASSLLPVEQFF TGTGCCAGCAGTTTACTCCCAGTAGAGCAGTTCTTC
TRBJ2-1 NA TRBV12-3/TRBV12-4 few CASTPFLGPGLTLEQFF TGTGCCAGCACCCCTTTCTTGGGACCGGGACTTACACTTGAGCAGTTCTTC
TRBJ1-2 NA TRBV4-3 few CASSQDLLAPVYGYTF TGCGCCAGCAGCCAAGATCTCTTAGCCCCCGTTTATGGCTACACCTTC
TRBJ1-1 NA TRBV28 NA CASSSSVTLNAEAFF TGTGCCAGCAGTTCGTCCGTGACCCTTAACGCTGAAGCTTTCTTT
TRBJ2-1 NA TRBV11-3 NA CASSLLTWESYNEQFF TGTGCCAGCAGCTTATTAACGTGGGAGTCCTACAATGAGCAGTTCTTC
TRBJ2-7 NA TRBV5-6 once CASSLLRDGPYEQYF TGTGCCAGCAGCTTGCTAAGGGACGGCCCCTACGAGCAGTACTTC
TRBJ1-1 TRBD1 TRBV12-3/TRBV12-4 once CASTPQGALDTEAFF TGTGCCAGCACCCCCCAGGGGGCACTTGACACTGAAGCTTTCTTT
TRBJ2-1 NA TRBV11-1 few CASSLIRANEQFF TGTGCCAGCAGCTTAATCCGAGCCAATGAGCAGTTCTTC
TRBJ1-2 NA TRBV6-5 few CASSYSTEDYGYTF TGTGCCAGCAGTTACTCGACGGAAGACTATGGTTACACCTTC
TRBJ1-5 TRBD1 TRBV10-3 NA CAISATGINQPQHF TGTGCCATCAGTGCGACAGGGATCAATCAGCCCCAGCATTTT
TRBJ2-7 NA TRBV4-3 NA CASSHSTLGYEQYF TGCGCCAGCAGCCACTCGACTTTGGGTTACGAGCAGTACTTC
TRBJ1-2 NA TRBV29-1 few CSVDSVYGYTF TGCAGCGTTGATTCCGTCTATGGCTACACCTTC
TRBJ2-3 TRBD2 TRBV12-3/TRBV12-4 many CASSGGLAGGPLIDTQYF TGTGCCAGCAGTGGGGGACTAGCGGGAGGCCCATTAATAGATACGCAGTATTTT
TRBJ1-2 NA TRBV3-1 NA CASSPERGSRNGYTF TGTGCCAGCAGCCCCGAGAGGGGGTCGAGGAATGGCTACACCTTC
TRBJ2-5 NA TRBV6-1 few CASSESKRVRETQYF TGTGCCAGCAGTGAAAGTAAGCGCGTCCGGGAGACCCAGTACTTC